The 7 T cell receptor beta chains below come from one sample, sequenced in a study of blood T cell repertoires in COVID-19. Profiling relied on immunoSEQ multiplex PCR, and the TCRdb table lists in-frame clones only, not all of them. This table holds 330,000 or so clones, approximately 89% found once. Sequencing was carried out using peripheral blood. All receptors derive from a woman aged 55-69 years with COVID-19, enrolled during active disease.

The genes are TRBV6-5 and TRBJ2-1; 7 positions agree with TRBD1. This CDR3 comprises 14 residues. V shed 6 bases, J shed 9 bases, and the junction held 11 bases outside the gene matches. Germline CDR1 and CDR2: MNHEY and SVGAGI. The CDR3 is CASSPWGQFREQFF. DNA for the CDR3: TGTGCCAGCAGCCCCTGGGGACAGTTTCGTGAGCAGTTCTTC.

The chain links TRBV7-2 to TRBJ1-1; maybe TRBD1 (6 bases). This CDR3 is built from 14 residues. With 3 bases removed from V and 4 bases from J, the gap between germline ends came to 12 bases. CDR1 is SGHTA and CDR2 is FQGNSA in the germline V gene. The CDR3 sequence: CASSLFRGGTEAFF. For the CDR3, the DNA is TGTGCCAGCAGCTTGTTCAGGGGTGGCACTGAAGCTTTCTTT.

CDR3 protein: CASSTRHRNTEAFF. CDR3 bases: TGTGCCAGCAGTACTCGACACAGGAACACTGAAGCTTTCTTT. The genes are TRBV6-5 and TRBJ1-1; D unresolved. V was clipped by 5 bases and J by 1 base, with 11 bases between them. Germline CDR1 reads MNHEY; CDR2 reads SVGAGI. The CDR3 runs to 14 residues.

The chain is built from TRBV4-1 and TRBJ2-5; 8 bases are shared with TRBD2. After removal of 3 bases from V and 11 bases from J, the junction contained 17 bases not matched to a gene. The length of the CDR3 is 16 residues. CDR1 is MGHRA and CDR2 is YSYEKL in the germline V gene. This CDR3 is CASSHEIGGARVVQYF. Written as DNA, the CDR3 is TGCGCCAGCAGCCATGAAATCGGGGGGGCCCGTGTCGTGCAGTACTTC.

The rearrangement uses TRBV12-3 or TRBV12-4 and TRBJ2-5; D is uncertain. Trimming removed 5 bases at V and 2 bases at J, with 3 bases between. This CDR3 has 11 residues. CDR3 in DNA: TGTGCCAGCAGTGAGCAAGAGACCCAGTACTTC. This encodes CASSEQETQYF.

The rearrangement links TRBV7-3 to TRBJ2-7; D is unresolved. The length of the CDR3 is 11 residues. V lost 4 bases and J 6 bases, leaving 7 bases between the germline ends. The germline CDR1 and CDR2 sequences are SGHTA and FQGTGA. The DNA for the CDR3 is TGTGCCAGCAGCTCCCCGGGCGAGCAGTACTTC. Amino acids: CASSSPGEQYF.

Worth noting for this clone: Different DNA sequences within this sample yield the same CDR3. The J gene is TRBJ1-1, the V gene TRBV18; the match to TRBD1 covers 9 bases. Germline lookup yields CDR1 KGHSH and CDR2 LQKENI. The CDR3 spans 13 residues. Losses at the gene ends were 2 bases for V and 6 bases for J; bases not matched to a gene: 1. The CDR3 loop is CASSPGTGSEAFF. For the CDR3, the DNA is TGTGCCAGCTCACCAGGGACAGGGTCTGAAGCTTTCTTT.